The entry below describes one T cell receptor beta chain. The sample is drawn from a study of blood T cell repertoires in COVID-19. For the study at large: PBMCs, B-cell-depleted T cells, or T cells were the source of the cDNA or gDNA that made up the material.

Those who participated ranged in age from roughly 18 to 90 years and resided in roughly 26 US areas. Two negative PCRs, clearance, or symptom resolution had been documented for recovered Cohort 3 donors. Only in-frame clones appear in the TCRdb table, and some are missing; sequencing was by immunoSEQ multiplex PCR. Altogether a few hundred thousand clones are present, just over 85% being singletons, with the ten largest covering over 1.5%. With 5 bases clipped from V and 12 bases from J, the junction kept 12 bases outside the gene matches. CDR3 length: 13 residues. CDR1 is SGHTA, CDR2 FQGTGA, per germline.

This sequence was found in a man in his forties or fifties who had recovered from COVID-19. The chain links TRBV7-3 to TRBJ1-1; 7 bases are a match to TRBD1. Sequenced input: PBMCs or T cells enriched from blood (not recorded which). The CDR3 sequence: CASSRETGLGTFF. The CDR3 DNA reads TGTGCCAGCAGCCGCGAGACAGGGCTGGGGACTTTCTTT.